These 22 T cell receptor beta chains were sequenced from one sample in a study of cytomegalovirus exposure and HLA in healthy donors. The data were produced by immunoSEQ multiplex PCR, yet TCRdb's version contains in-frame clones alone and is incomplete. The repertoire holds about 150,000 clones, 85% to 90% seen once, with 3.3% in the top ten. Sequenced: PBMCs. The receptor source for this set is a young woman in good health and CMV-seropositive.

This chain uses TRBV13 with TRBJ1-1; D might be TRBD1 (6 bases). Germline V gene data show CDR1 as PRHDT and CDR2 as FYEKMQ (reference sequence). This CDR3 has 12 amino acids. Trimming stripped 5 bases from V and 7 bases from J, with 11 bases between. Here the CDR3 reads CASSPRGGEAFF. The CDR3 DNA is TGTGCCAGCAGCCCCCGAGGGGGTGAAGCTTTCTTT.

CDR3 in DNA: TGCGCCAGCAGCTTGGTCGGGACAGGTTTCTACGAGCAGTACTTC. It translates to CASSLVGTGFYEQYF. The chain combines TRBV5-1 with TRBJ2-7; 8 bases agree with TRBD1. Germline loops: CDR1 SGHRS, CDR2 YFSETQ. This CDR3 spans 15 amino acids. Trimming cost V 0 bases and J 3 bases; bases outside gene matches: 5.

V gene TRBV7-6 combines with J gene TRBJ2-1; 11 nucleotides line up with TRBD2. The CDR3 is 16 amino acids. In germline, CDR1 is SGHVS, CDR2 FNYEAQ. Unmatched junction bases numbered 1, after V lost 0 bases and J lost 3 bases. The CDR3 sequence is CASSLAGTSGYNEQFF. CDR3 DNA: TGTGCCAGCAGCTTAGCGGGGACTAGCGGCTACAATGAGCAGTTCTTC.

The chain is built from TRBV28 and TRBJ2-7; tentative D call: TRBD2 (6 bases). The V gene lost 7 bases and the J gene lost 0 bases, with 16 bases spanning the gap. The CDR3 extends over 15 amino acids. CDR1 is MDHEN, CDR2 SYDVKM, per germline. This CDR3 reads CASTPAGSPSYEQYF. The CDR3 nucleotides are TGTGCCAGCACCCCGGCGGGGAGTCCCTCCTACGAGCAGTACTTC.

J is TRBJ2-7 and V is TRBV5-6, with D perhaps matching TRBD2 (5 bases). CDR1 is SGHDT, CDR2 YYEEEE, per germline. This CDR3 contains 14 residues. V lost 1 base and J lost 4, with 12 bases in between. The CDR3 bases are TGTGCCAGCAGCTTGTATACTAGTGGATACGAGCAGTACTTC. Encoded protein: CASSLYTSGYEQYF.

As DNA, the CDR3 is TGTGCCAGCAGTAGCGGGATTGCTCACGAGCAGTACTTC. This translates into CASSSGIAHEQYF. The genes are TRBV7-9 and TRBJ2-7, with 8 bases that match TRBD2. The CDR3 runs to 13 residues. The ends lost 6 bases at V and 5 bases at J; junction bases unmatched: 6. Germline V gene lookup returns CDR1 SEHNR and CDR2 FQNEAQ (reference sequence).

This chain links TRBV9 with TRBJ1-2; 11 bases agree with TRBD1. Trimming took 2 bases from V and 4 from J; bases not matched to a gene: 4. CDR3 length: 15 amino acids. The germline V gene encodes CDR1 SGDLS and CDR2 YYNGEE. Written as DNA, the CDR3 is TGTGCCAGCAGCGTGACCGGGACAGGGGGCTATGGCTACACCTTC. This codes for CASSVTGTGGYGYTF.

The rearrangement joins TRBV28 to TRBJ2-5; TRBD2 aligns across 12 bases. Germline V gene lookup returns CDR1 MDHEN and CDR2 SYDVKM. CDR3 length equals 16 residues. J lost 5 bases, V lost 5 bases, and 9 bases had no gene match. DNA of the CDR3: TGTGCCAGCAGTACCCGACTAGCGGGAGTTCACGAGACCCAGTACTTC. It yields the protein CASSTRLAGVHETQYF. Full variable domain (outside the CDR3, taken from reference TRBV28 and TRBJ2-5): DVKVTQSSRYLVKRTGEKVFLECVQDMDHENMFWYRQDPGLGLRLIYFSYDVKMKEKGDIPEGYSVSREKKERFSLILESASTNQTSMYLCASSTRLAGVHETQYFGPGTRLLVL.

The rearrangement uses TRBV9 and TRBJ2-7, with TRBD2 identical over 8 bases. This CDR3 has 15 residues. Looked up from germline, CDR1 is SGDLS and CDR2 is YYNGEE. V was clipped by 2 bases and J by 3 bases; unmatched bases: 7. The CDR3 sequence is CASSVGLAGDYEQYF. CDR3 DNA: TGTGCCAGCAGCGTCGGTCTAGCGGGTGACTACGAGCAGTACTTC.

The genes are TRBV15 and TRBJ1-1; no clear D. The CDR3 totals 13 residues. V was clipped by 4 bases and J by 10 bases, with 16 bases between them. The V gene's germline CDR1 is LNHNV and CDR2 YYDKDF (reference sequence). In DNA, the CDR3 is TGTGCCACCAGCACGGCGGCAGAGCTGGGAGCTTTCTTT. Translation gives CATSTAAELGAFF. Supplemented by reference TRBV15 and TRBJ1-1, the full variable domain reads DAMVIQNPRYQVTQFGKPVTLSCSQTLNHNVMYWYQQKSSQAPKLLFHYYDKDFNNEADTPDNFQSRRPNTSFCFLDIRSPGLGDTAMYLCATSTAAELGAFFGQGTRLTVV.

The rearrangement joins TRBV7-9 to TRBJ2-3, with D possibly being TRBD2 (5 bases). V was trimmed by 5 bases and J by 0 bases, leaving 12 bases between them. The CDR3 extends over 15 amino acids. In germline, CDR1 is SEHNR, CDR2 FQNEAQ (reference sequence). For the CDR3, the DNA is TGTGCCAGCAGCGGAGGACTGGGTAGCACAGATACGCAGTATTTT. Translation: CASSGGLGSTDTQYF.

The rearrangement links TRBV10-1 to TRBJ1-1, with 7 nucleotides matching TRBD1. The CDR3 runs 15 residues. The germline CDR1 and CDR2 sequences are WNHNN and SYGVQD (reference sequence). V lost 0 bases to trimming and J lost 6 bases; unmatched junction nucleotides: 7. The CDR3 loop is CASSESKQGKSEAFF. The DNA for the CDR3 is TGCGCCAGCAGTGAGTCGAAACAGGGGAAGTCTGAAGCTTTCTTT.

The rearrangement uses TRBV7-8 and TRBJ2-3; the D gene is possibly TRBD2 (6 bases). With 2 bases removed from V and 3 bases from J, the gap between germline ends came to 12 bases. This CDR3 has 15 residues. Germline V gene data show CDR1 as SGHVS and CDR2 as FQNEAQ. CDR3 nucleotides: TGTGCCAGCAGCTTACCCGGGACTGAGACAGATACGCAGTATTTT. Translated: CASSLPGTETDTQYF.

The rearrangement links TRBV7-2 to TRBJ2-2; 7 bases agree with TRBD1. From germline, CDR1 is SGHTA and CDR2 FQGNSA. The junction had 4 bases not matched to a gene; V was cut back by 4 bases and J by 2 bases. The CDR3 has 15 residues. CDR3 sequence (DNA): TGTGCCAGCAGCTGGGGACAGAGTAACACCGGGGAGCTGTTTTTT. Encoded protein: CASSWGQSNTGELFF.

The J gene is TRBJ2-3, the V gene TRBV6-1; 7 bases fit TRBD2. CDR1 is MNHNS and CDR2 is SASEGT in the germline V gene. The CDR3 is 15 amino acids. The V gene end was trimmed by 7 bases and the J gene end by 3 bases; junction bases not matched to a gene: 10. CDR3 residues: CASTIGLAETDTQYF. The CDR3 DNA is TGTGCCAGCACAATAGGTCTAGCGGAGACAGATACGCAGTATTTT.

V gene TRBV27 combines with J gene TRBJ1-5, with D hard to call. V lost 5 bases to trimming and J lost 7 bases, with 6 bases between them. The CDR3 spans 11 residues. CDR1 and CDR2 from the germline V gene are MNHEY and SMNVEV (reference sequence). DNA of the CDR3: TGTGCCAGCAGTCCTACGCAGCCCCAGCATTTT. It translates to CASSPTQPQHF.

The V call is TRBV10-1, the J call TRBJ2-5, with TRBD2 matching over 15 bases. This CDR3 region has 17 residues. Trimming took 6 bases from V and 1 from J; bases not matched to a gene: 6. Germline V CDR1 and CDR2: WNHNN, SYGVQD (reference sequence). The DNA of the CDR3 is TGCGCCAGCAGCTTCGGACTAGCGGGAGGGGGCCAAGAGACCCAGTACTTC. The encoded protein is CASSFGLAGGGQETQYF.

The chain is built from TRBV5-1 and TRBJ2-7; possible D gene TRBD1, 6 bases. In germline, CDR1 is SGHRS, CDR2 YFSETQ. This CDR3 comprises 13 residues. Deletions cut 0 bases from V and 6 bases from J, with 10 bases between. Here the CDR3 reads CASSLDRVREQYF. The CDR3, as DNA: TGCGCCAGCAGCTTGGACAGGGTTCGCGAGCAGTACTTC.

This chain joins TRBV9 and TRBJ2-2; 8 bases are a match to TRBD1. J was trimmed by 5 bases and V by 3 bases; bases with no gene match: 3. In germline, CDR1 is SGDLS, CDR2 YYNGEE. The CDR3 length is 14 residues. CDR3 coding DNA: TGTGCCAGCAGCGCAGGGGGCGATACCGGGGAGCTGTTTTTT. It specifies CASSAGGDTGELFF.

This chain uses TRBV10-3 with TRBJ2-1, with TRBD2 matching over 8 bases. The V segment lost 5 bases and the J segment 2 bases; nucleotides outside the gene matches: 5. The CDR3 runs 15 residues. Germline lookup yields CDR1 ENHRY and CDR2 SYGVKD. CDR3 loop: CAISPLAGAYNEQFF. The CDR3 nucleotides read TGTGCCATCAGTCCTCTAGCGGGTGCCTACAATGAGCAGTTCTTC.

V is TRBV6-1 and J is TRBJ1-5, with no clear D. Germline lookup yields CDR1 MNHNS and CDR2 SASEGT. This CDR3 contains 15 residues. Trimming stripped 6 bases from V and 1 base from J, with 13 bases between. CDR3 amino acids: CASSNDGLSNQPQHF. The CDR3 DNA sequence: TGTGCCAGCAGCAACGACGGACTCAGCAATCAGCCCCAGCATTTT.

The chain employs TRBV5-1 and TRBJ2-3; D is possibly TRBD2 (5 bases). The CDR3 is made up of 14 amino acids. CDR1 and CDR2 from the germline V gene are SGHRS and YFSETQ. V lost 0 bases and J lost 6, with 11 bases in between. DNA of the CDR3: TGCGCCAGCAGCTTGGACGGGGAGAGGGATACGCAGTATTTT. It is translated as CASSLDGERDTQYF.